The rows below give T cell receptor beta chains drawn from one sample of a study of blood T cell repertoires in COVID-19. Sequenced by immunoSEQ multiplex PCR; TCRdb stores in-frame clones only, minus some. Counted here are about 200,000 clones, under 90% occurring once; the ten biggest clones make up about 4.6%. Sequenced sample: PBMCs or T cells enriched from blood (not recorded which). The receptors were gathered from a woman between 45 and 60 years old who had been exposed to COVID-19. CDR3s include the opening cysteine and the closing phenylalanine or tryptophan. The order of the fields is clone size, D gene, V gene, J gene, CDR3 protein, CDR3 DNA. A D gene is named only where the DNA matches it firmly. Where a row states a size, it is once, few, many or the class of an expanded clone; other rows omit it.

NA,NA,TRBV2,TRBJ1-3,CASKLGSSGNTIYF,TGTGCCAGCAAACTGGGGAGCTCTGGAAACACCATATATTTT
NA,TRBD1,TRBV3-1/TRBV3-2,TRBJ2-3,CASHERGRGTDTQYF,TGTGCCAGCCACGAGAGGGGGCGCGGAACAGATACGCAGTATTTT
NA,TRBD1,TRBV11-3,TRBJ2-1,CASSLAGTASYNEQFF,TGTGCCAGCAGCTTAGCAGGGACAGCGAGCTACAATGAGCAGTTCTTC
NA,TRBD1,TRBV6-4,TRBJ1-5,CASSEIEGAPQHF,TGTGCCAGCAGTGAGATCGAGGGGGCCCCACAGCATTTT
NA,NA,TRBV19,TRBJ1-4,CASSMTVRDEKLFF,TGTGCCAGTAGTATGACCGTGCGGGATGAAAAACTGTTTTTT
once,NA,TRBV6-2/TRBV6-3,TRBJ2-1,CASSTLSTDNEQFF,TGTGCCAGCAGTACCCTTTCCACAGACAATGAGCAGTTCTTC
NA,NA,TRBV11-2,TRBJ1-4,CASSLAGIEKLFF,TGTGCCAGCAGCTTAGCGGGAATTGAAAAACTGTTTTTT
NA,TRBD2,TRBV6-2/TRBV6-3,TRBJ2-5,CASSAGTSGGYQETQYF,TGTGCCAGCAGTGCCGGGACTAGCGGGGGGTACCAAGAGACCCAGTACTTC
NA,NA,TRBV9,TRBJ1-2,CASSGTESSGYTF,TGTGCCAGCAGCGGGACAGAATCAAGTGGCTACACCTTC
NA,NA,TRBV5-4,TRBJ1-1,CASSLGLRDTEAFF,TGTGCCAGCAGCTTGGGACTAAGGGACACTGAAGCTTTCTTT
once,NA,TRBV6-5,TRBJ1-2,CASSSGFYGYTF,TGTGCCAGCAGTTCGGGATTCTATGGCTACACCTTC
once,NA,TRBV4-2,TRBJ1-1,CASSQEGNPNGHMNTEAFF,TGTGCCAGCAGCCAAGAAGGAAACCCGAATGGACACATGAACACTGAAGCTTTCTTT
NA,NA,TRBV10-3,TRBJ2-7,CAAGPNSYEQYF,TGTGCCGCGGGACCTAATTCCTACGAGCAGTACTTC
NA,TRBD1,TRBV11-2,TRBJ1-1,CASSLVVGRGPGTEAFF,TGTGCCAGCAGCTTAGTCGTGGGCAGGGGGCCGGGCACTGAAGCTTTCTTT
NA,TRBD1,TRBV18,TRBJ2-2,CASSRDRGNTGELFF,TGTGCCAGCTCGCGGGACAGGGGAAACACCGGGGAGCTGTTTTTT
NA,TRBD1,TRBV24-1,TRBJ1-5,CATSGVGQENQPQHF,TGTGCCACCAGTGGGGTGGGACAGGAGAATCAGCCCCAGCATTTT
NA,NA,TRBV2,TRBJ2-7,CASREDRTLYEQYF,TGTGCCAGCAGGGAAGACAGGACCCTCTACGAGCAGTACTTC
NA,TRBD1,TRBV10-3,TRBJ1-1,CATVQGRNTEAFF,TGTGCCACCGTACAGGGGCGGAACACTGAAGCTTTCTTT
NA,NA,TRBV10-2,TRBJ1-5,CASRPIGQINQPQHF,TGCGCCAGCAGGCCGATCGGACAGATCAATCAGCCCCAGCATTTT
NA,TRBD2,TRBV9,TRBJ2-1,CASSEVASGNEQFF,TGTGCCAGCAGCGAGGTTGCTAGCGGCAATGAGCAGTTCTTC
NA,NA,TRBV5-1,TRBJ2-7,CASSFGYEQYF,TGCGCCAGCAGCTTCGGTTACGAGCAGTACTTC
few,NA,TRBV7-9,TRBJ2-7,CASSSLGTQGSYEQYF,TGTGCCAGCAGTTCCCTCGGGACACAAGGCTCCTACGAGCAGTACTTC
NA,TRBD2,TRBV7-3,TRBJ2-1,CASSPTSGGLDEQFF,TGTGCCAGCAGCCCTACTAGCGGGGGGCTGGATGAGCAGTTCTTC
NA,NA,TRBV29-1,TRBJ2-2,CSVDWAASNTGELFF,TGCAGCGTTGACTGGGCAGCCTCGAACACCGGGGAGCTGTTTTTT
NA,TRBD1,TRBV24-1,TRBJ2-7,CATSDTGQGSYEQYF,TGTGCCACCAGTGATACCGGACAGGGCTCCTACGAGCAGTACTTC
NA,TRBD1,TRBV7-2,TRBJ1-3,CASSLGTGISSGNTIYF,TGTGCCAGCAGCTTAGGGACAGGGATTAGCTCTGGAAACACCATATATTTT
NA,NA,TRBV4-3,TRBJ2-3,CASSQDRGRGANTDTQYF,TGCGCCAGCAGCCAAGATCGCGGGCGGGGAGCAAACACAGATACGCAGTATTTT
NA,NA,TRBV27,TRBJ2-3,CASSSRGLPDTQYF,TGTGCCAGCAGTTCGCGGGGGCTGCCAGATACGCAGTATTTT
NA,TRBD2,TRBV15,TRBJ2-7,CATSIGRGAYEQYF,TGTGCCACCAGCATAGGGCGGGGGGCCTACGAGCAGTACTTC
NA,NA,TRBV9,TRBJ2-1,CASSVGGSNEQFF,TGTGCCAGCAGCGTAGGGGGCAGCAATGAGCAGTTCTTC
NA,NA,TRBV7-3,TRBJ2-1,CASSQGDEQFF,TGTGCCAGCAGCCAAGGAGATGAGCAGTTCTTC
once,TRBD2,TRBV7-6,TRBJ2-5,CASSLGTRRQETQYF,TGTGCCAGCAGCTTAGGGACTAGACGTCAAGAGACCCAGTACTTC
NA,NA,TRBV29-1,TRBJ1-2,CSVERTHYGYTF,TGCAGCGTTGAGAGGACACACTATGGCTACACCTTC
NA,TRBD1,TRBV5-4,TRBJ2-1,CASSQGQGISYNEQFF,TGTGCCAGCAGCCAGGGACAGGGAATCTCCTACAATGAGCAGTTCTTC
NA,NA,TRBV11-2,TRBJ2-7,CASSFLRGYEQYF,TGTGCCAGCAGTTTCCTTAGGGGCTACGAGCAGTACTTC
once,NA,TRBV10-3,TRBJ2-3,CAACGVATTDTQYF,TGTGCCGCTTGCGGGGTTGCGACCACAGATACGCAGTATTTT
NA,NA,TRBV18,TRBJ2-7,CASSPPLGANEQYF,TGTGCCAGCTCACCACCGTTGGGGGCAAACGAGCAGTACTTC
NA,NA,TRBV12-3/TRBV12-4,TRBJ1-1,CASSPEVGTEAFF,TGTGCCAGCAGCCCAGAGGTGGGCACTGAAGCTTTCTTT
once,TRBD1,TRBV6-5,TRBJ1-2,CASTLDRGFYGYTF,TGTGCCAGCACCCTGGACAGGGGATTCTATGGCTACACCTTC